The 14 T cell receptor beta chains below all came from one sample that was sequenced in a study of blood T cell repertoires in COVID-19. Generated by immunoSEQ multiplex PCR, the TCRdb table keeps only in-frame clones and is missing some. The sample consists of under 100,000 clones, 92% of them appearing once. The sequenced material came from peripheral blood. These receptors were taken from a woman aged 55-69 years with active COVID-19.

This clone was recorded once. The rearrangement links TRBV19 to TRBJ2-1; 10 nucleotides line up with TRBD2. CDR1 and CDR2 (germline): LNHDA, SQIVND (reference sequence). The ends lost 4 bases at V and 1 base at J; junction bases unmatched: 4. This CDR3 has 16 residues. The CDR3 spells CASSKTSGLSYNEQFF. In DNA, the CDR3 is TGTGCCAGTAGTAAGACTAGCGGGTTATCCTACAATGAGCAGTTCTTC.

The rearrangement joins TRBV20-1 to TRBJ1-6, with D possibly being TRBD1 (5 bases). The V end lost 3 bases, the J end lost 0 bases, and 9 bases lay between the germline ends. From germline, CDR1 is DFQATT and CDR2 SNEGSKA (reference sequence). The CDR3 runs 15 residues. CDR3 in amino acids: CSASTDISYNSPLHF. The CDR3 DNA reads as TGCAGTGCTAGTACGGACATCTCCTATAATTCACCCCTCCACTTT.

The V gene is TRBV5-6, the J gene TRBJ2-1, with 7 bases matching TRBD1. CDR1 and CDR2 (germline): SGHDT, YYEEEE. The CDR3 totals 15 residues. Trimming cost V 4 bases and J 7 bases; bases outside gene matches: 11. The CDR3 is CASSKDRVSKNEQFF. CDR3 nucleotide sequence: TGTGCCAGCAGCAAAGACAGGGTTTCTAAGAATGAGCAGTTCTTC.

The V gene is TRBV28, the J gene TRBJ1-5, with D perhaps matching TRBD1 (5 bases). The CDR3 covers 12 residues. Per the germline V gene, CDR1 is MDHEN and CDR2 is SYDVKM. Trimming cost V 6 bases and J 3 bases, with 6 bases left between them. The CDR3 spells CASSRANQPQHF. DNA of the CDR3: TGTGCCAGCAGCAGGGCCAATCAGCCCCAGCATTTT.

The chain couples TRBV5-1 to TRBJ2-5; D is unclear. Between the trimmed V and J ends, which lost 0 bases and 2 bases, there was a span of 11 bases. Germline values: CDR1 SGHRS, CDR2 YFSETQ. CDR3 length: 15 amino acids. In DNA, the CDR3 is TGCGCCAGCAGCTTGGAATCCGGAGAACAAGAGACCCAGTACTTC. Protein: CASSLESGEQETQYF.

The gene calls are TRBV7-9 and TRBJ2-7; 7 positions agree with TRBD1. V shed 5 bases and J 3 bases; nucleotides not matched to a gene: 13. CDR3 length: 16 residues. Germline V gene lookup returns CDR1 SEHNR and CDR2 FQNEAQ (reference sequence). The CDR3 DNA reads as TGTGCCAGCAGCAGGTCGGTAGGGACAGTCAGCTACGAGCAGTACTTC. As protein: CASSRSVGTVSYEQYF.

The chain employs TRBV2 and TRBJ1-5, with D possibly TRBD1 on 6 matching bases. This CDR3 comprises 13 residues. The V end was cut by 7 bases, the J end by 4 bases, with 11 bases between. The germline gives CDR1 SNHLY, CDR2 FYNNEI. Here the CDR3 reads CASKRQENQPQHF. The CDR3 region has the DNA TGTGCCAGCAAGCGACAGGAGAATCAGCCCCAGCATTTT.

The chain employs TRBV5-4 and TRBJ2-7; TRBD2 aligns across 7 bases. This CDR3 region has 16 residues. Germline assignment: CDR1 SGHNT and CDR2 YYREEE (reference sequence). Trimming at V came to 0 bases and at J to 0 bases, leaving 6 bases not matched to a gene. The DNA for the CDR3 is TGTGCCAGCAGCTTGGGCCGGGAGGCTCCCTCCTACGAGCAGTACTTC. Encoded protein: CASSLGREAPSYEQYF.

This chain uses TRBV18 with TRBJ1-2, with D possibly TRBD1 on 5 matching bases. V gave up 3 bases and J gave up 8 bases, with 13 bases separating them. CDR1 and CDR2 (germline): KGHSH, LQKENI. The CDR3 totals 13 residues. The DNA of the CDR3 is TGTGCCAGCTCACCGGACATGCTTAGCGGCTACACCTTC. This encodes CASSPDMLSGYTF.

This chain links TRBV10-2 with TRBJ1-5; possibly TRBD1 for D (5 bases). There are 13 residues in the CDR3. The V end was cut by 5 bases, the J end by 4 bases, with 9 bases between. CDR1 is WSHSY and CDR2 is SAAADI in the germline V gene. CDR3 loop: CASSRDRNQPQHF. The CDR3 DNA reads as TGCGCCAGCAGTCGTGACAGAAATCAGCCCCAGCATTTT.

The chain joins TRBV6-6 to TRBJ1-2; TRBD1 agrees at 7 bases. The V and J ends lost 0 bases and 0 bases, in that order; junction bases with no gene match: 1. This CDR3 comprises 15 residues. Germline CDR1 MNHNY, CDR2 SVGAGI (reference sequence). The chain's CDR3 is CASSYSQGANYGYTF. DNA for the CDR3: TGTGCCAGCAGTTACTCCCAGGGGGCTAACTATGGCTACACCTTC.

The chain recombines TRBV15 with TRBJ2-1; weak D call: TRBD2 (6 bases). Trimming removed 0 bases from V and 5 bases from J, with 20 bases in between. Germline CDR1 LNHNV, CDR2 YYDKDF (reference sequence). The CDR3 totals 18 residues. The DNA of the CDR3 is TGTGCCACCAGCAGAGAGATTGGGGGGTCGCCGAAAAACAATGAGCAGTTCTTC. It yields the protein CATSREIGGSPKNNEQFF.

V gene TRBV16 combines with J gene TRBJ2-7; D is uncertain. V was cut by 2 bases and J by 2 bases, with 13 bases left in between. Germline V gene data show CDR1 as KGHSY and CDR2 as FQNENV. This CDR3 is 15 amino acids long. In nucleotides, the CDR3 is TGTGCCAGCAGCCAAGGCCCAGGCAACCCCTACGAGCAGTACTTC. It is translated as CASSQGPGNPYEQYF.

The chain employs TRBV2 and TRBJ1-5; maybe TRBD1 (5 bases). The ends were cut back, 0 bases at V and 6 bases at J, with 6 bases in the middle. The CDR3 sequence is 13 residues long. Germline CDR1 is SNHLY and CDR2 is FYNNEI. The CDR3 nucleotides are TGTGCCAGCAGTGAAGCCAGGGTTCAGCCCCAGCATTTT. Protein product: CASSEARVQPQHF.